The 15 T cell receptor beta chains in this list originate from one sample, sequenced in a study of blood T cell repertoires in COVID-19 (TCRdb year 2020). Library preparation used the immunoSEQ multiplex PCR assay. TCRdb retrieved this table from immuneACCESS and kept in-frame rearrangements only. Not all clones are present; in checked studies, unresolved V genes account for under half, and no reason is known for the remainder. The sample data list a few hundred thousand clones, and over 75% of these were observed just once. Approximately 9.9% of the sample is taken by the ten largest. The sequenced sample was peripheral blood. The receptors derive from an older woman with acute or convalescent COVID-19.

This clone was seen just once. V usage is TRBV7-2 and J usage is TRBJ2-1; the D gene is possibly TRBD2 (6 bases). Germline values: CDR1 SGHTA, CDR2 FQGNSA. This CDR3 contains 15 residues. Trimming left V 4 bases short and J 8 bases short, with 18 bases between. CDR3 sequence (DNA): TGTGCCAGCAGCTCGTCGGGGGTTCCCCATCATGAGCAGTTCTTC. Amino acid sequence: CASSSSGVPHHEQFF.

The chain links TRBV6-1 to TRBJ2-4, with D perhaps matching TRBD1 (6 bases). The CDR3 is 17 residues long. The germline CDR1 and CDR2 sequences are MNHNS and SASEGT. Between the trimmed V and J ends, which lost 3 bases and 0 bases, there was a span of 15 bases. Here the CDR3 reads CASSEDRPLLAKNIQYF. CDR3 bases: TGTGCCAGCAGTGAGGACAGACCCCTCTTAGCCAAAAACATTCAGTACTTC.

The sample holds one count of this clone. This chain joins TRBV2 and TRBJ1-2; unclear D gene. Germline CDR1 and CDR2: SNHLY and FYNNEI. This CDR3 is 12 amino acids long. The V end lost 3 bases, the J end lost 4 bases, and 6 bases lay between the germline ends. The CDR3 DNA reads TGTGCCAGCAGTGACAGTTCCTATGGCTACACCTTC. Its translation is CASSDSSYGYTF.

As for this clone: One end of the junction is discordant with germline, which a read error may explain. The chain employs TRBV2 and TRBJ2-6, with 7 bases matching TRBD1. This CDR3 has 16 residues. CDR1 and CDR2 from the germline V gene are SNHLY and FYNNEI. CDR3 protein: CASVDRPGSRANVLTF. CDR3 coding DNA: TGTGCCAGCGTGGACAGGCCAGGCTCTAGGGCCAACGTCCTGACTTTC.

The J gene is TRBJ2-7, the V gene TRBV5-4, with D unclear. V was clipped by 1 base and J by 6 bases, with 14 bases between them. CDR1 is SGHNT, CDR2 YYREEE, per germline (reference sequence). The CDR3 consists of 14 residues. CDR3 sequence reads: CASSLRGTSSEQYF. The CDR3 DNA is TGTGCCAGCAGCTTGAGAGGCACATCGAGCGAGCAGTACTTC.

This clone was seen a few times. The rearrangement joins TRBV5-6 to TRBJ2-7; D is perhaps TRBD1 (5 bases). V was cut by 0 bases and J by 4 bases, with 11 bases left in between. The CDR3 consists of 14 residues. Germline loops: CDR1 SGHDT, CDR2 YYEEEE. The CDR3, as DNA: TGTGCCAGCAGCTTGGCAGGGCCTAGGTACGAGCAGTACTTC. Its translation: CASSLAGPRYEQYF. Full variable domain (missing parts from reference TRBV5-6 and TRBJ2-7): DAGVTQSPTHLIKTRGQQVTLRCSPKSGHDTVSWYQQALGQGPQFIFQYYEEEERQRGNFPDRFSGHQFPNYSSELNVNALLLGDSALYLCASSLAGPRYEQYFGPGTRLTVT.

The rearrangement joins TRBV2 to TRBJ1-5; tentatively, D is TRBD1 (5 bases). Trimming cost V 4 bases and J 7 bases, with 11 bases left between them. The CDR3 extends over 13 amino acids. The germline V gene has CDR1 SNHLY and CDR2 FYNNEI. This CDR3 reads CASSGEGRQPQHF. The CDR3 DNA reads TGTGCCAGCAGTGGAGAGGGGAGGCAGCCCCAGCATTTT.

This chain connects TRBV29-1 to TRBJ1-1; perhaps TRBD1 as D (6 bases). The CDR3 spans 12 residues. The V end was cut by 2 bases, the J end by 4 bases, with 8 bases between. Germline CDR1 reads SQVTM; CDR2 reads ANQGSEA. For the CDR3, the DNA is TGCAGCGTTGAACGAGGGGGCACTGAAGCTTTCTTT. It is translated as CSVERGGTEAFF.

V and J are TRBV5-1 and TRBJ2-3; 9 nucleotides match TRBD2. Germline CDR1 is SGHRS and CDR2 is YFSETQ. V was clipped by 2 bases and J by 0 bases; unmatched bases: 7. The CDR3 runs 17 residues. CDR3 in DNA: TGCGCCAGCAGCTTCCCTAGCGGGACCCCTAGCACAGATACGCAGTATTTT. It yields the protein CASSFPSGTPSTDTQYF.

This sequence joins TRBV7-2 and TRBJ1-5; 12 bases are shared with TRBD1. The V segment lost 3 bases and the J segment 4 bases; nucleotides outside the gene matches: 4. The CDR3 consists of 16 residues. Looked up from germline, CDR1 is SGHTA and CDR2 is FQGNSA. CDR3 loop: CASSLGTGGGNQPQHF. The CDR3, as DNA: TGTGCCAGCAGCTTGGGGACAGGGGGCGGAAATCAGCCCCAGCATTTT.

This clone was seen a single time. Written as DNA, the CDR3 is TGTGCCAGCAGTTCCCGGGGGGAAGGGACCCAGTACTTC. Its translation is CASSSRGEGTQYF. The rearrangement links TRBV2 to TRBJ2-5; 7 bases agree with TRBD2. CDR3 length: 13 amino acids. Germline-derived CDR1 and CDR2 are SNHLY and FYNNEI. V shed 5 bases, J shed 7 bases, and the junction held 7 bases outside the gene matches.

V and J are TRBV5-4 and TRBJ2-3, with 9 bases matching TRBD2. The V segment lost 6 bases and the J segment 0 bases; nucleotides outside the gene matches: 5. This CDR3 is built from 15 residues. Germline CDR1 is SGHNT and CDR2 is YYREEE (reference sequence). For the CDR3, the DNA is TGTGCCAGCAAACGCAGCGGGGGGAGCACAGATACGCAGTATTTT. It encodes CASKRSGGSTDTQYF.

The chain is built from TRBV7-8 and TRBJ1-4, with D possibly being TRBD1 (5 bases). The CDR3 is 16 residues long. Between the trimmed V and J ends, which lost 5 bases and 3 bases, there was a span of 16 bases. Germline V gene lookup returns CDR1 SGHVS and CDR2 FQNEAQ. The CDR3 region is CASSGGTGGPNEKLFF. In nucleotides, the CDR3 is TGTGCCAGCAGCGGGGGGACGGGCGGGCCTAATGAAAAACTGTTTTTT.

This clone was observed a single time. The chain joins TRBV7-2 to TRBJ1-1; possibly TRBD1 for D (5 bases). The V and J ends lost 1 base and 6 bases respectively, with 15 bases between them. Germline V gene lookup returns CDR1 SGHTA and CDR2 FQGNSA. The CDR3 covers 15 residues. CDR3 coding DNA: TGTGCCAGCAGCTTAGTGGTTGTAGGGGCACCTGAAGCTTTCTTT. The encoded protein is CASSLVVVGAPEAFF.

The genes are TRBV2 and TRBJ2-5; 7 bases agree with TRBD1. With V trimmed by 5 bases and J by 4 bases, 7 bases remained unmatched. The CDR3 contains 14 residues. The germline V gene encodes CDR1 SNHLY and CDR2 FYNNEI. The CDR3 loop reads CASSPPGGGETQYF. The CDR3, as DNA: TGTGCCAGCAGTCCACCAGGGGGTGGAGAGACCCAGTACTTC.